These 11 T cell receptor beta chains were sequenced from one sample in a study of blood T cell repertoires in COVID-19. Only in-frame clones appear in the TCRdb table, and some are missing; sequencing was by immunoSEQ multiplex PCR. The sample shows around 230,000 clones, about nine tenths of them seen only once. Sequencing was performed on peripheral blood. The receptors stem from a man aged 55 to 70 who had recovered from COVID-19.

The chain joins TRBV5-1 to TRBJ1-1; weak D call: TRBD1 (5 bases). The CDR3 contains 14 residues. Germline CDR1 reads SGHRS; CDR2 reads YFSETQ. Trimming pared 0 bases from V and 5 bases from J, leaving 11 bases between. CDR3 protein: CASSLVGRETEAFF. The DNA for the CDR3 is TGCGCCAGCAGCTTGGTAGGCAGGGAAACTGAAGCTTTCTTT.

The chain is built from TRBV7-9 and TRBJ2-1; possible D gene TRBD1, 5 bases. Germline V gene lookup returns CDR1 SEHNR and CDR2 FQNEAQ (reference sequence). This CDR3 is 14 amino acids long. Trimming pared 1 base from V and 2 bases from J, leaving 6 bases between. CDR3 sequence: CASSLEGPYNEQFF. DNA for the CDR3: TGTGCCAGCAGCTTAGAGGGGCCCTACAATGAGCAGTTCTTC.

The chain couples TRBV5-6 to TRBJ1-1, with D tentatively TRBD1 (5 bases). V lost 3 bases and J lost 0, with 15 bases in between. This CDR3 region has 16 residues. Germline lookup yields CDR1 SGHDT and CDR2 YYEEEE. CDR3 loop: CASSSRQRFMNTEAFF. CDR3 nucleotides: TGTGCCAGCAGCTCACGACAGCGATTCATGAACACTGAAGCTTTCTTT.

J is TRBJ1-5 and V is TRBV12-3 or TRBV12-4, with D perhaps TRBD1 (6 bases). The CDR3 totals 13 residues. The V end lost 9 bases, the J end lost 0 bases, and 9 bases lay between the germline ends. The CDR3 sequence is CASSGHSNQPQHF. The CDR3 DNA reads TGTGCCAGTTCGGGACATAGCAATCAGCCCCAGCATTTT.

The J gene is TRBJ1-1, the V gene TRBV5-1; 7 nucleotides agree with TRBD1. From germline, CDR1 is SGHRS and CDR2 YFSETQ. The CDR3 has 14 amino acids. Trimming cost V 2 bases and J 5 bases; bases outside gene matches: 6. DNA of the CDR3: TGCGCCAGCAGCTTCTCACAGGGGATGACTGAAGCTTTCTTT. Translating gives CASSFSQGMTEAFF.

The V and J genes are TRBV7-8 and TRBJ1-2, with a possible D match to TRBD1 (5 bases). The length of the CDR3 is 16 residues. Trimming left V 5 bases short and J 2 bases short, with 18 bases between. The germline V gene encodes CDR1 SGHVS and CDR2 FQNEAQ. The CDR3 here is CASSLRDLGANYGYTF. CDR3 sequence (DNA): TGTGCCAGCAGCCTCAGGGATTTAGGGGCGAACTATGGCTACACCTTC. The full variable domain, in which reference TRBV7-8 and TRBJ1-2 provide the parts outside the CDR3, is GAGVSQSPRYKVAKRGQDVALRCDPISGHVSLFWYQQALGQGPEFLTYFQNEAQLDKSGLPSDRFFAERPEGSVSTLKIQRTQQEDSAVYLCASSLRDLGANYGYTFGSGTRLTVV.

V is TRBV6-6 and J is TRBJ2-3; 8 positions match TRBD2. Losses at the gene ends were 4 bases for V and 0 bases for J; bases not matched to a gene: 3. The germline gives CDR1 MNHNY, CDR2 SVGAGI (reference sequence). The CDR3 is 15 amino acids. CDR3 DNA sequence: TGTGCCAGCAGTTCCGGGGGGGCTAGCACAGATACGCAGTATTTT. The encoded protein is CASSSGGASTDTQYF.

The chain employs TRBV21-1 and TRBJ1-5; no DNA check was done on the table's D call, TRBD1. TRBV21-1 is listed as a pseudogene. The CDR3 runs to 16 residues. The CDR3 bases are TGTGCCAGCAGCAAGCTCGTGGACAGGGGTAGTCAGCCCCAGCATTTT. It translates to CASSKLVDRGSQPQHF.

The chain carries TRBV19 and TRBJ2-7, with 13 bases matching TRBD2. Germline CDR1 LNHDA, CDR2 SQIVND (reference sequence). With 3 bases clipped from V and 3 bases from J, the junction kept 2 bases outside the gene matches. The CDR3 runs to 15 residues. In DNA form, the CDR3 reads TGTGCCAGTAGTATGGGACTAGCGGGGTTCTACGAGCAGTACGTC. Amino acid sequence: CASSMGLAGFYEQYV.

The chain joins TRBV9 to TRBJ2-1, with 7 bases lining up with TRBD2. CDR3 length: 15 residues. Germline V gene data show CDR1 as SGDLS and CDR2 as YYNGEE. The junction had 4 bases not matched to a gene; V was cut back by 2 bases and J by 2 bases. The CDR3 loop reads CASSVRGDPYNEQFF. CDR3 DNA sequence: TGTGCCAGCAGCGTCCGGGGGGACCCCTACAATGAGCAGTTCTTC. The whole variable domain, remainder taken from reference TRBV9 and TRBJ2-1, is DSGVTQTPKHLITATGQRVTLRCSPRSGDLSVYWYQQSLDQGLQFLIQYYNGEERAKGNILERFSAQQFPDLHSELNLSSLELGDSALYFCASSVRGDPYNEQFFGPGTRLTVL.

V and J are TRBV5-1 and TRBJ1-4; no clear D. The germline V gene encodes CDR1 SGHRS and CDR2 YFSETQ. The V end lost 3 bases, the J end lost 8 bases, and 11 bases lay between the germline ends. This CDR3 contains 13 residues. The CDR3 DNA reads TGCGCCAGCAGCTCCGAGGTGCGGGAAAAACTGTTTTTT. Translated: CASSSEVREKLFF. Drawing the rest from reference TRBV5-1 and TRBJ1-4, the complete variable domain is KAGVTQTPRYLIKTRGQQVTLSCSPISGHRSVSWYQQTPGQGLQFLFEYFSETQRNKGNFPGRFSGRQFSNSRSEMNVSTLELGDSALYLCASSSEVREKLFFGSGTQLSVL.